This TCR beta chain was found in a study of cytomegalovirus exposure and HLA in healthy donors. Whole-study results and caveats: The study recorded over 150 TCR beta chains that were cytomegalovirus-associated. Later analysis demonstrated an association between a missense DCLRE1C variant and TCR beta V- and J-gene trimming. Indistinguishable V segments, including TRBV6-2 and TRBV6-3, were excluded. Earlier analysis found most TCR beta V segments productive about 87% or about 30% of the time.

The ends lost 7 bases at V and 4 bases at J; junction bases unmatched: 11. Germline-derived CDR1 and CDR2 are SQVTM and ANQGSEA. The CDR3 is 14 residues long. PCR amplification relied on 60 Vbeta primers (plus 13 Jbeta primers). Clones were sequenced by immunoSEQ multiplex PCR, and TCRdb holds only the in-frame ones, with some missing. The sample consists of about 190,000 clones, 81% of them appearing once. This clone was seen only a few times. What it binds is not known. Specimen: PBMCs. The receptor's source is a man younger than 35 in good health and CMV-seronegative. The J gene is TRBJ1-1, the V gene TRBV29-1; TRBD1 matches at 8 bases. In DNA form, the CDR3 reads TGCAGCGCCGCCGCGACAGGGGCGGGCACTGAAGCTTTCTTT. Translating gives CSAAATGAGTEAFF.